This T cell receptor beta chain was documented in a study of cytomegalovirus exposure and HLA in healthy donors (dated by TCRdb to about 2017). In terms of the full investigation: An earlier analysis of under 600 of the donors reported approximately 300 Gb of sequence data and 120 million or so unique TCR beta sequences from 150 million to 200 million T cells. An early release that covered fewer than 750 HLA-typed donors contained about 290 gigabases of sequencing data and around 80 million unique TCR sequences. The genetic ancestry cluster associated with self-reported Caucasian donors included 81% of the roughly 410 genotyped donors. The study aimed to test whether signatures of past pathogen exposure could be identified by cataloging public T cell receptors. The study used immunosequencing to profile the T cell repertoires of more than 650 subjects and linked those repertoires to cytomegalovirus serostatus. Besides the first cohort of around 700 subjects, a separate validation cohort made up of about 120 different subjects was used. The study combined high-throughput TCR immunosequencing, statistical association of individual TCRs with disease status, and machine learning to predict cytomegalovirus infection status. To study patterns of TCR occurrence, a later analysis re-analyzed previously published TCR beta repertoires from just over 650 donors and added high-resolution HLA genotyping. The later analysis used no new phenotypic data to find candidate immune exposures, relying instead on TCR beta sequences and their occurrence across donors. An earlier analysis of 587 of the donors used high-throughput TCR beta sequencing to judge whether each TCR beta V gene segment behaved as functional or pseudogenic. Donor age, sex, ethnicity and CMV serostatus were compiled together with the repertoire data. A later genetic analysis used genome-wide SNP genotypes for about three fifths of the 666 donors, treating that subset as a discovery cohort. Every repertoire in the discovery cohort had been generated on one and the same sequencing platform. HLA typing included class I and class II loci at four-digit resolution. The number of typed donors differed by locus: roughly 629-640 for A, B, C, DRB1 and DQB1; some 540 for DQA1; some 590 for DPA1; and 400 to 480 for DPB1. About 5 DR-DQ haplotypes were handled as single units for association and clustering, since linkage in the cohort was strong. Across around 400 genotyped donors of the cohort, an average of approximately 240,000 unique TCR beta nucleotide sequences per donor were sequenced, and 15% to 20% of those sequences were non-productive.

The CDR3, cysteine through phenylalanine, is 13 amino acids long. Only the CDR3 DNA stays, 39 bases, in frame from base 1. The junction carries 10 bases between V and J, which are trimmed by 6 bases and 2 bases respectively. CDR1 is given as MNHEY and CDR2 as SVGAGI, both from the germline V gene. A note on this clone: What antigen it recognizes has not been identified.

What the authors observed across the whole study: This cohort had only TCR beta chains sequenced, and the lack of alpha or paired-chain data limited which features could be detected. Linkage disequilibrium might explain the correlated functional status among segregating V segments, but an unknown experimental factor could not be ruled out. A total of 164 TCR beta chains were listed by the study as associated with cytomegalovirus. Assigning TCR associations to individual alleles was difficult when HLA alleles, especially DR and DQ, strongly co-occurred. Roughly uniform sequencing depth across donors was assumed in presence/absence analyses, although this assumption may not hold. A few of the identified cytomegalovirus-associated TCR beta chains were confirmed in vitro to be specific for cytomegalovirus antigens. Because some donors lacked HLA typing at each locus, the association tests relied only on the typed subset. An association between a missense DCLRE1C variant and V-gene and J-gene trimming of TCR beta chains was found in a later genetic analysis and replicated in an independent cohort. Immune exposure information for the cohort was limited to CMV serostatus. Because the 87-base-pair reads could not distinguish some IMGT-functional V segments, including TRBV6-2 and TRBV6-3, those segments were excluded. Across donors, most TCR sequences were observed very rarely, whereas some public TCRs were present in many individuals. A further reported finding was that TCR beta sequences accurately predicted the HLA-A and HLA-B alleles for most subjects in the first cohort. A later analysis associated 17,000 or so TCR beta sequences with specific HLA alleles at a false discovery rate of 0.05. In a later analysis, most CMV-associated TCR beta chains were found to appear HLA-restricted, with HLA associations seemingly driven largely by CMV exposure. Fewer than 20 rarely observed V segments, including chromosome 9 orphons, were excluded from the earlier analysis of approximately 500 of the donors because counts were too low. It was suggested by the authors that the approach could potentially be generalized to other disease states and immunological phenotypes. A later genetic analysis reported fewer N-insertions in productive TCRs among donors in an Asian-associated ancestry cluster than the approximately 700-donor mean. Several of the top co-occurrence clusters appeared to be linked to parvovirus B19, influenza, CMV and Epstein-Barr virus, according to a later analysis. The classifier was reported to diagnose cytomegalovirus status with high specificity and sensitivity in both the original cohort and the validation cohort. An earlier analysis of several hundred of the donors showed that most TCR beta V segments appeared in productive rearrangements either about 87% or about 30% of the time, which broadly matched IMGT annotations. The sequencing pipeline was judged likely to have produced a cluster of highly shared sequence variants as a technical artifact. In a later analysis, TCR association rates were found to vary across HLA loci, with the most associated TCRs seen for DRB1 alleles and the fewest for HLA-C alleles. Compared with equally common non-associated chains, HLA-associated TCR beta chains in a later analysis were more clonally expanded and had lower generation probabilities.

In total, approximately 610 healthy bone marrow donors made up the cohort. At the time of sampling, all cohort members were nominally healthy, though unrecorded immune exposures were likely present. The donor was CMV seronegative and was included in the group of 352 seronegative cohort members. A peripheral blood sample was provided by each donor, and peripheral blood mononuclear cells were used for TCR beta sequencing. Genomic DNA was extracted from the blood cell samples with the Qiagen DNeasy Blood Extraction Kit. Library creation used the immunoSEQ multiplex PCR assay. The multiplex PCR relied on a mix of 60 forward primers for TCR Vbeta segments and 13 reverse primers for TCR Jbeta segments. A multiplex PCR assay on genomic DNA amplified the CDR3 region of rearranged TCR beta genes. On the Illumina HiSeq System, the amplified TCR beta libraries were sequenced as 87-base-pair reads. Concerning the study's data processing: A later analysis tallied around 82 million unique TCR beta chains across the 700 or so repertoires, and approximately 12 million of those chains were shared by two or more donors. Raw reads were error-corrected and collapsed into unique sequences by a nearest-neighbor algorithm in which closely related sequences were merged to remove PCR and sequencing errors. CDR3 sequences were aligned to IMGT reference sequences to assign V, D and J gene segments. For a sequence to be retained, a match of at least six nucleotides to both a V gene segment and a J gene segment was required. A rearrangement counted as productive if the CDR3 had no stop codons and remained in frame with V and J, and every other rearrangement counted as non-productive. CDR3 was defined by IMGT convention, running from the second conserved V-encoded cysteine to the conserved J-encoded phenylalanine. In an earlier analysis of 550 to 650 of the donors, sequences lacking an unambiguous match to a single V gene segment were excluded. An earlier analysis of fewer than 750 of the donors classified V segments as functional when productive rearrangements were above 56.7% and as segregating when the standard deviation between donors was above 5%. A statistical classification framework was built for diagnosing cytomegalovirus status from the catalog of TCR beta chain sequences. In a later analysis, V and J genes were assigned by comparing TCR nucleotide sequences against IMGT/GENE-DB human TR gene sequences. A later analysis assigned CDR3 sequences and most-parsimonious VDJ recombination scenarios with the TCRdist pipeline. In a later analysis, every TCR beta chain was defined by the combination of its CDR3 amino acid sequence and its V-gene family, and reads without a unique V-gene family were dropped. In a later analysis, fewer than 650 highly shared, low-generation-probability nucleotide sequences were removed to address suspected cross-contamination and a sequencing artifact. For each public chain, a later analysis derived a clonal expansion index from normalized ranks of inferred template counts within each repertoire. In a later analysis, generation probabilities were computed using a VDJ recombination model fitted to out-of-frame rearrangements, and the results were checked against IGoR. In a later analysis, hypergeometric tests were used to score TCR-TCR, TCR-HLA and TCR-CMV co-occurrence, with a repertoire-size bias correction applied to TCR pairs. In a later analysis, false discovery rates were estimated by permuting HLA or CMV assignments 20 times. A later analysis grouped co-occurring TCRs with DBSCAN, adding TCRdist sequence similarity when clustering within HLA-allele-positive subsets. Co-occurrence clustering excluded repertoires with fewer than 30,000 or more than 120,000 public chains, plus five with anomalous nucleotide sharing. Here the immuneACCESS table is served through TCRdb, limited to in-frame sequences with V and J called. Missing clones are a known gap in these copies; in checked studies unresolved V genes cover under half, and the rest lacks a known reason. The V and J calls and clone size come from that table; D and trimming were worked out from the DNA. The sample's own table lists 130,000 or so clones. Jointly, the top ten make up around 2.4% of the sample.

This TCR was recovered from a woman aged 18-29 years in good health and CMV-seronegative. The chain is made from TRBV6-5 and TRBJ1-2; TRBD1 is a weak D gene call, 6 bases matching. Sequenced material: PBMCs. The CDR3 sequence is CASSLGQNYGYTF. The nucleotide sequence reads as follows: TGTGCCAGCAGCCTAGGACAGAACTATGGCTACACCTTC.